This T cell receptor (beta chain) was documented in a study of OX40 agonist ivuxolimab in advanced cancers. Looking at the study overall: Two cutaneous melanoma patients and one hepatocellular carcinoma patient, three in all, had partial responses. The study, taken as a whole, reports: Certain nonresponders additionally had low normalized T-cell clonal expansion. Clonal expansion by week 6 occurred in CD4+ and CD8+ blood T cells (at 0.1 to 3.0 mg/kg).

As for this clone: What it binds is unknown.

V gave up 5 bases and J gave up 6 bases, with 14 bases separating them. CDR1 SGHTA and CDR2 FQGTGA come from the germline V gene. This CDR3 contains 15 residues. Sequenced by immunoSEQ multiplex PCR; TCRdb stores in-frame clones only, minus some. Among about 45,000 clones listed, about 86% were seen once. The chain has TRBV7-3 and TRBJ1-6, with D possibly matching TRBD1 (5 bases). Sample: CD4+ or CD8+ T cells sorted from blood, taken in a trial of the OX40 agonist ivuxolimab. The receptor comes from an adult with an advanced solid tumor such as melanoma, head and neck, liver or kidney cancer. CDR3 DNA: TGTGCCAGCAGCGCAGGGTATGAATCTAATTCACCCCTCCACTTT. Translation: CASSAGYESNSPLHF.